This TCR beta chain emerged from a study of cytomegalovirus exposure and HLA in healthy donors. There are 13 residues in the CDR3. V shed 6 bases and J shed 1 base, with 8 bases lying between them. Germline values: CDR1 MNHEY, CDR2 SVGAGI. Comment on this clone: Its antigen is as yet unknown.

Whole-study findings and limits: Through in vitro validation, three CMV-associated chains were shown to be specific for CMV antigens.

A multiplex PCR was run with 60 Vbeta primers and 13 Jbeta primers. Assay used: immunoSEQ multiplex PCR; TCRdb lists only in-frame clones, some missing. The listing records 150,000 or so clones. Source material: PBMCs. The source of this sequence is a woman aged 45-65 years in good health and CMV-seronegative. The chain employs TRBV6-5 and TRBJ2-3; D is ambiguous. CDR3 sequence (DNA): TGTGCCAGCAGAAAAACAGGCACAGATACGCAGTATTTT. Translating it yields CASRKTGTDTQYF.